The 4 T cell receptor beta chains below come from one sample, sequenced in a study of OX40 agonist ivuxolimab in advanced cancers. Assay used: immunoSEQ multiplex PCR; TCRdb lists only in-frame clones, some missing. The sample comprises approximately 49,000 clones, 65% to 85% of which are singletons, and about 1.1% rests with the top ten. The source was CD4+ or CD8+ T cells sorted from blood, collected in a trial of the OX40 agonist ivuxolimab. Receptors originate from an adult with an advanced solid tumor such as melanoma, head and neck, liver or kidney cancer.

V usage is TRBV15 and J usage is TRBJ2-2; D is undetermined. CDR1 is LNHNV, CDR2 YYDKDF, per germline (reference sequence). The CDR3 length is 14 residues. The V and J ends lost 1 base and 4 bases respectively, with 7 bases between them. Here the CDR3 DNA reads TGTGCCACCAGCAGAGCTCATACCACCGGGGAGCTGTTTTTT. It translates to CATSRAHTTGELFF. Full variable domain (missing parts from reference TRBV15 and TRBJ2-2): DAMVIQNPRYQVTQFGKPVTLSCSQTLNHNVMYWYQQKSSQAPKLLFHYYDKDFNNEADTPDNFQSRRPNTSFCFLDIRSPGLGDTAMYLCATSRAHTTGELFFGEGSRLTVL.

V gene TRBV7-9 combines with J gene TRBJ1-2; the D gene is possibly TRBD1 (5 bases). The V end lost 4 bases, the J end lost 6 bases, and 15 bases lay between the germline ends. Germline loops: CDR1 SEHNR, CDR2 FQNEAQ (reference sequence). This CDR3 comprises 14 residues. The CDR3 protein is CASSSGDRPHGYTF. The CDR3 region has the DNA TGTGCCAGCAGCTCCGGGGACCGGCCCCATGGCTACACCTTC.

CDR3 sequence: CATQDSQTPDTQYF. CDR3 nucleotides: TGTGCCACCCAGGACAGCCAGACCCCAGATACGCAGTATTTT. V is TRBV10-3 and J is TRBJ2-3; weak D call: TRBD1 (6 bases). Germline CDR1 reads ENHRY; CDR2 reads SYGVKD. This CDR3 has 14 residues. V gave up 10 bases and J gave up 4 bases, with 18 bases separating them.

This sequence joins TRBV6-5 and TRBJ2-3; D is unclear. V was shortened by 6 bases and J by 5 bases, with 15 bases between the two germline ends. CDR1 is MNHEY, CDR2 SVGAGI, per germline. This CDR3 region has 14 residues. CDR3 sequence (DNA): TGTGCCAGCAGGACCATGATCTCGGGAGATACGCAGTATTTT. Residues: CASRTMISGDTQYF.